This TCR beta chain originates from a study of cytomegalovirus exposure and HLA in healthy donors. A remark on this clone: Its antigen is unknown.

Study outcomes and limitations: Immune exposure was documented only through CMV serostatus. Over 15,000 TCR beta sequences were associated with HLA alleles at 0.05 false discovery rate in a later analysis. The majority of TCR sequences were rare, yet some public TCRs appeared in many donors.

With 60 Vbeta and 13 Jbeta primers, the PCR was carried out. Sequencing used immunoSEQ multiplex PCR; TCRdb keeps in-frame clones, though not all of them. Among fewer than 150,000 clones listed, around 74% were seen once. In nominal health when sampled, donors likely had unrecorded immune exposures nonetheless. Input material: PBMCs. The clonotype comes from a man younger than 40 in good health and CMV-seronegative.

The CDR3 is CASSPNNRGAGPQHF. The CDR3 bases are TGTGCCAGCAGTCCCAACAACAGGGGAGCCGGGCCCCAGCATTTT. The chain uses TRBV27 and TRBJ1-5; 7 bases fit TRBD1. The CDR3 contains 15 residues. CDR1 and CDR2 (germline): MNHEY, SMNVEV (reference sequence). The ends lost 5 bases at V and 9 bases at J; junction bases unmatched: 13.